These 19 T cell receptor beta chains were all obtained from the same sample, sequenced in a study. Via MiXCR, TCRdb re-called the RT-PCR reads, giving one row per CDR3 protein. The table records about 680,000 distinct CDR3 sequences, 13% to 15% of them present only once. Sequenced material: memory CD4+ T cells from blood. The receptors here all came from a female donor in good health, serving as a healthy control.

The CDR3 loop is CASRSPPAQGVYYGYTF. CDR3 DNA: TGTGCCAGCAGGTCCCCCCCGGCTCAGGGGGTCTACTATGGCTACACCTTC. J is TRBJ1-2 and V is TRBV6-5, with 7 bases aligning to TRBD1. The germline V gene has CDR1 MNHEY and CDR2 SVGAGI. With 6 bases clipped from V and 3 bases from J, the junction kept 16 bases outside the gene matches. CDR3 length: 17 amino acids.

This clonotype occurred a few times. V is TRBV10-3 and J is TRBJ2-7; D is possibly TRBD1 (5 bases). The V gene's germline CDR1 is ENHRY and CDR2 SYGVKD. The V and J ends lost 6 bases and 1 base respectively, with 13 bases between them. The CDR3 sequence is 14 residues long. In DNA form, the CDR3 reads TGTGCCATCAGGGAGACAGACAGTTCCTACGAGCAGTACTTC. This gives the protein CAIRETDSSYEQYF.

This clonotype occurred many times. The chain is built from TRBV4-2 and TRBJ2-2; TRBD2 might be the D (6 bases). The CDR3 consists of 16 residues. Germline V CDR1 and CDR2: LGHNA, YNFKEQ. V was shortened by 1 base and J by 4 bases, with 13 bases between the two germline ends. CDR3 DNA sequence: TGTGCCAGCAGCCAAGCCGGAGGGACGCTCACCGGGGAGCTGTTTTTT. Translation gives CASSQAGGTLTGELFF.

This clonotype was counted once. CDR3: CSVSQRPYNEQFF. Written as DNA, the CDR3 is TGCAGTGTTAGCCAGCGGCCCTACAATGAGCAGTTCTTC. The chain couples TRBV20-1 to TRBJ2-1; D possibly corresponds to TRBD2 (5 bases). Germline CDR1 is DFQATT and CDR2 is SNEGSKA (reference sequence). The CDR3 length is 13 residues. V lost 7 bases and J lost 2, with 12 bases in between.

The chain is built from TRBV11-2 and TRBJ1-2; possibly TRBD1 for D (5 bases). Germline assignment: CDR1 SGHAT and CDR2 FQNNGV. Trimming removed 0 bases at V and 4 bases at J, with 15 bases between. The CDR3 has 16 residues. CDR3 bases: TGTGCCAGCAGCTTAGATCAGGGACGGACTTTCTATGGCTACACCTTC. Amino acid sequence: CASSLDQGRTFYGYTF. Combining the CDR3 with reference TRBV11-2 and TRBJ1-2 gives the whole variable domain EAGVAQSPRYKIIEKRQSVAFWCNPISGHATLYWYQQILGQGPKLLIQFQNNGVVDDSQLPKDRFSAERLKGVDSTLKIQPAKLEDSAVYLCASSLDQGRTFYGYTFGSGTRLTVV.

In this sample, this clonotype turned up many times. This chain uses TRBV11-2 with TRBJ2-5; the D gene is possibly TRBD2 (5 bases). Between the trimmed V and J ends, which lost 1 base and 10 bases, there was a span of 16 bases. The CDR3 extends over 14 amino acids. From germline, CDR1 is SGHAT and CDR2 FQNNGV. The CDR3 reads CASSLVVGEVGQYF. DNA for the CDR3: TGTGCCAGCAGCTTAGTGGTGGGAGAAGTTGGCCAGTACTTC.

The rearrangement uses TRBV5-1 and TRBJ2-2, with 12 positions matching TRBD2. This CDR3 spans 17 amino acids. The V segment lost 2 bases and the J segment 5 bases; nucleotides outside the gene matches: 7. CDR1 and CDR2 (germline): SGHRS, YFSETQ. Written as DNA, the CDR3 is TGCGCCAGCAGCTTCCGGACTAGCGGGACTTTAACCGGGGAGCTGTTTTTT. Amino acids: CASSFRTSGTLTGELFF. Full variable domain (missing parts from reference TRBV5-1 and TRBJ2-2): KAGVTQTPRYLIKTRGQQVTLSCSPISGHRSVSWYQQTPGQGLQFLFEYFSETQRNKGNFPGRFSGRQFSNSRSEMNVSTLELGDSALYLCASSFRTSGTLTGELFFGEGSRLTVL.

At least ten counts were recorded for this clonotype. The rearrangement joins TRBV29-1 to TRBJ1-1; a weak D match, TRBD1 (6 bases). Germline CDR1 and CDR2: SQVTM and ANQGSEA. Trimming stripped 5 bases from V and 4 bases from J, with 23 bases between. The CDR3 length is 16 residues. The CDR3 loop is CSVRLGQRGDRTEAFF. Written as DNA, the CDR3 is TGCAGCGTTCGCCTAGGACAGCGGGGGGATCGCACTGAAGCTTTCTTT.

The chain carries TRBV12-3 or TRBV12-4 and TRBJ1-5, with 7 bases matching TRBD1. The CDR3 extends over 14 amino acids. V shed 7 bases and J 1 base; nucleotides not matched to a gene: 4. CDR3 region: CASTKTGSNQPQHF. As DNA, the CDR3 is TGTGCCAGCACCAAGACAGGGAGCAATCAGCCCCAGCATTTT.

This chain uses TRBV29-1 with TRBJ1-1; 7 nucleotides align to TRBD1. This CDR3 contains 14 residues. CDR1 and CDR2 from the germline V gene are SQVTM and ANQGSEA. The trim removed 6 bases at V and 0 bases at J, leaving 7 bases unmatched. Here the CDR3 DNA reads TGCAGCGTCAACCAAGGGGGCTTGAACACTGAAGCTTTCTTT. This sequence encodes CSVNQGGLNTEAFF.

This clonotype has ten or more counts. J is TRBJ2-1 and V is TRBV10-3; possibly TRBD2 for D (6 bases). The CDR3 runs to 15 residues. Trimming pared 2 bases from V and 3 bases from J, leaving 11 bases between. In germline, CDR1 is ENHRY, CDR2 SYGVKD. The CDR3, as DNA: TGTGCCATCAGTGAGGCCGGGGGAGGCTACAATGAGCAGTTCTTC. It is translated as CAISEAGGGYNEQFF.

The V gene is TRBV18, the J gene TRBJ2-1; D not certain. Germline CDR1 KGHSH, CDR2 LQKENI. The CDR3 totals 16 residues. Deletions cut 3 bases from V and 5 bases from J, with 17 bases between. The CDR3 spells CASSPPSAPRNNEQFF. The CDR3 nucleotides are TGTGCCAGCTCACCGCCCTCAGCGCCGCGAAACAATGAGCAGTTCTTC.

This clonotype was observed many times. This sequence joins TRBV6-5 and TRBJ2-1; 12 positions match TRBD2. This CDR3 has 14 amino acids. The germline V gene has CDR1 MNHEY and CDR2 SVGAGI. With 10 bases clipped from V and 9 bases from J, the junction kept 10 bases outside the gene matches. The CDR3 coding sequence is TGTGCCACAAAGGGACTAGCGGGTCCTGTTGAGCAGTTCTTC. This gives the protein CATKGLAGPVEQFF.

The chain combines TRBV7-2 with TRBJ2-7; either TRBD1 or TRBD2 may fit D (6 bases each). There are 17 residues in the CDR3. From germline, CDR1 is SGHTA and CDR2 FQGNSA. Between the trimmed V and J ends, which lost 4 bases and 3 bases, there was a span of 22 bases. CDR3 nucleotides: TGTGCCAGCAGCTCACTATTCGGGGGACGGGGGCTCTACGAGCAGTACTTC. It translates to CASSSLFGGRGLYEQYF.

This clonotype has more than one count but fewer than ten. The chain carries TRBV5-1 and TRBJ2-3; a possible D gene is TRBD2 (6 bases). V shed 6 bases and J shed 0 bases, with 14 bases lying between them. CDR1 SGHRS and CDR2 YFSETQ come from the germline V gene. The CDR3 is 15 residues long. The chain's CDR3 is CASTFLAESTDTQYF. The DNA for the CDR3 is TGCGCCAGCACCTTCTTAGCGGAAAGCACAGATACGCAGTATTTT.

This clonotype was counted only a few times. The CDR3 bases are TGCGCCAGCAGCAATCAGGGGGCTTACAATGAGCAGTTCTTC. Encoded protein: CASSNQGAYNEQFF. This chain connects TRBV5-1 to TRBJ2-1; 8 bases align to TRBD1. Germline-derived CDR1 and CDR2 are SGHRS and YFSETQ. V lost 4 bases, J lost 4 bases, and 4 bases stayed unmatched. The CDR3 runs 14 residues.

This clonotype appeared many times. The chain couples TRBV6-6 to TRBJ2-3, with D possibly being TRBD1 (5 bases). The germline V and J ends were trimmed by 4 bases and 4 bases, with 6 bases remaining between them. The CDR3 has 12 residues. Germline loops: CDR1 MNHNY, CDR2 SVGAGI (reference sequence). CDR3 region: CASSLQADTQYF. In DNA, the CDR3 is TGTGCCAGCAGTTTACAGGCAGATACGCAGTATTTT.

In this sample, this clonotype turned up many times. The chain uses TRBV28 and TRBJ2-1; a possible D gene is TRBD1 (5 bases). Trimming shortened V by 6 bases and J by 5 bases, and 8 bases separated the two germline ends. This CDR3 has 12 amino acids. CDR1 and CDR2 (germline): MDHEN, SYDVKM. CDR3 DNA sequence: TGTGCCAGCAGCGAACAGGACAATGAGCAGTTCTTC. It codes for CASSEQDNEQFF.

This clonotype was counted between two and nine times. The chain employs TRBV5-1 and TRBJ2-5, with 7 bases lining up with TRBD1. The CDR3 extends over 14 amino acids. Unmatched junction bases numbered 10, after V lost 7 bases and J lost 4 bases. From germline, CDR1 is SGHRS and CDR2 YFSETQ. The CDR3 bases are TGCGCCAGCTCATACAGGGGAAATATAGAGACCCAGTACTTC. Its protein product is CASSYRGNIETQYF.